The clone carrying this T cell receptor beta chain was seen just once. Its antigen remains unidentified. This specimen belongs to a study of cytomegalovirus exposure and HLA in healthy donors. Across the whole study: The early release's HLA-typed donors yielded about 85 million unique TCRs. Findings and caveats of the study: With later analysis, a missense DCLRE1C variant became linked to TCR beta V- and J-gene trimming.

It was healthy bone marrow donors who served as donors. The study ran its PCR with 60 Vbeta and 13 Jbeta primers. TCRdb keeps only in-frame clones here, not all; method: immunoSEQ multiplex PCR. The table has more than 25,000 clones, 70% seen once. This CDR3 is built from 15 residues. Germline-derived CDR1 and CDR2 are SGHNT and YYREEE (reference sequence). Trimming removed 4 bases from V and 7 bases from J; junction bases left unmatched: 6. The V call is TRBV5-4, the J call TRBJ1-6; 9 positions match TRBD1. The sequence was obtained from a woman aged 50 to 60 in good health and CMV-seronegative. Specimen: PBMCs. DNA of the CDR3: TGTGCCAGCAGCACTGGACAGGGGATGAATTCACCCCTCCACTTT. It specifies CASSTGQGMNSPLHF.